The sample holds one count of the clone carrying this TCR beta chain. Reverse transcription used roughly 0.45 to 1 ug RNA and random hexamers. TCRdb reprocessed the immunoSEQ multiplex PCR reads with MiXCR, giving one entry per CDR3 protein. The sample records 180,000 or so distinct CDR3 sequences, roughly 94% being singletons. TCR beta was sequenced from blood CD8+ and CD4+ T cells. This entry belongs to a study of CD8 T cells in Susac syndrome. Study as a whole: Patients with Susac syndrome were therapy-naive, treated with corticosteroids, or treated with intravenous immunoglobulin alone when blood was collected.

Germline CDR1 reads MNHEY; CDR2 reads SVGEGT. V gave up 3 bases and J gave up 5 bases, with 13 bases separating them. This CDR3 spans 14 amino acids. What was sequenced was CD4+ T cells from PBMCs. This TCR derives from a human donor with Susac syndrome. The gene calls are TRBV6-2 or TRBV6-3 and TRBJ2-5, with D maybe TRBD1 (5 bases). The CDR3 reads CASSYVSGAETQYF. The CDR3, as DNA: TGTGCCAGCAGTTATGTTAGTGGGGCGGAGACCCAGTACTTC.